This TCR beta chain is from a study of T-cell reconstitution after alpha-beta-depleted transplantation in children. The authors prepared the TCRbeta library with unique molecular identifiers. TCRdb itself ran the PCR reads through MiXCR, one entry per CDR3 protein. The data show 60,000 or so distinct CDR3 sequences, approximately 43% seen once. Study-level points and caveats: At day 60, the high TCRbeta diversity found in some patients originated from recipient T cells and thymic progenitors that had survived. At around two months after transplant, the alpha-beta T cells were reportedly derived from several hundred expanded clones that came from non-depleted graft cells.

Per germline, CDR1 MNHEY and CDR2 SMNVEV (reference sequence). This CDR3 is 13 amino acids long. Trimming removed 5 bases from V and 12 bases from J; junction bases left unmatched: 12. This clonotype was recorded only once. Its antigen is still unknown. This chain joins TRBV27 and TRBJ2-7; 8 nucleotides agree with TRBD2. The sequencing here drew on PBMCs, mostly from graft donor cells, taken 360 days after TCRalphabeta/CD19-depleted stem cell transplant. The receptor was derived from a male patient younger than 18 who had a stem cell transplant for acute lymphoblastic leukemia, so the T cells may come from the graft donor. CDR3 loop: CASSQTSGSSPYF. DNA for the CDR3: TGTGCCAGCAGTCAGACGAGCGGGAGTTCTCCGTACTTC.